One and the same sample provided the 20 T cell receptor beta chains below, sequenced in a study of CD8+ T cells in alopecia areata. Extraction and reverse transcription of RNA yielded cDNA as the sequencing template. This table comes from immunoSEQ multiplex PCR, and its TCRdb copy is limited to in-frame clones, with some not included. Among approximately 140,000 clones, more than 40% were seen once, and the ten largest hold 6% to 7%. Sequencing was performed on CD4+ T cells sorted from blood. The receptors were sampled from a human donor with alopecia areata.

The chain links TRBV30 to TRBJ2-1; 16 nucleotides line up with TRBD2. The CDR3 runs to 19 residues. In germline, CDR1 is GTSNPN, CDR2 SVGIG (reference sequence). The J segment lost 4 bases and the V segment lost 0 bases, leaving 9 bases of the junction unmatched. CDR3 residues: CAWSVPGLAGGVSYNEQFF. The CDR3 DNA reads TGTGCCTGGAGTGTCCCGGGACTAGCGGGAGGGGTATCGTACAATGAGCAGTTCTTC.

In its sample, this clone was seen a few times. The rearrangement links TRBV29-1 to TRBJ2-5; 7 bases match TRBD2. CDR1 is SQVTM, CDR2 ANQGSEA, per germline. With 7 bases clipped from V and 2 bases from J, the junction kept 7 bases outside the gene matches. The CDR3 runs to 13 residues. The CDR3 DNA reads as TGCAGCGCTGCCGACGGGGGGCAAGAGACCCAGTACTTC. Translating it yields CSAADGGQETQYF.

The J gene is TRBJ2-1, the V gene TRBV5-1; D remains unclear. Germline lookup yields CDR1 SGHRS and CDR2 YFSETQ. The CDR3 totals 12 residues. Trimming cost V 1 base and J 7 bases, with 6 bases left between them. CDR3 in DNA: TGCGCCAGCAGCTTGTCCTCTAATGAGCAGTTCTTC. Translated: CASSLSSNEQFF.

V is TRBV27 and J is TRBJ2-5; D gene ambiguous. Trimming pared 5 bases from V and 1 base from J, leaving 8 bases between. This CDR3 has 13 residues. Germline V gene lookup returns CDR1 MNHEY and CDR2 SMNVEV (reference sequence). CDR3 amino acids: CASSQWGQETQYF. The CDR3 coding sequence is TGTGCCAGCAGTCAGTGGGGCCAAGAGACCCAGTACTTC.

This clone was seen once. V and J are TRBV5-4 and TRBJ2-7; TRBD1 matches at 7 bases. CDR1 is SGHNT, CDR2 YYREEE, per germline (reference sequence). V dropped 4 bases and J dropped 0; count of bases not matched to a gene: 4. The CDR3 contains 14 residues. The CDR3 region has the DNA TGTGCCAGCAGCCCGGACAGGAGCTCCTACGAGCAGTACTTC. Amino acids: CASSPDRSSYEQYF.

The chain carries TRBV19 and TRBJ2-5, with TRBD2 matching 7 bases. The CDR3 is 13 amino acids. Germline CDR1 reads LNHDA; CDR2 reads SQIVND (reference sequence). V lost 4 bases, J lost 1 base, and 0 bases stayed unmatched. The CDR3, as DNA: TGTGCCAGTAGTACTAGCGGCCAAGAGACCCAGTACTTC. Protein: CASSTSGQETQYF.

This clone occurred a few times. The rearrangement links TRBV4-1 to TRBJ1-4; no clear D gene. The CDR3 is 16 amino acids. V was clipped by 0 bases and J by 8 bases, with 16 bases between them. The germline V gene encodes CDR1 MGHRA and CDR2 YSYEKL. The CDR3 DNA follows: TGCGCCAGCAGCCAAGAAGGATCCCTTCCCGGAGAAAAACTGTTTTTT. It specifies CASSQEGSLPGEKLFF.

The chain couples TRBV19 to TRBJ1-2, with D possibly TRBD1 on 6 matching bases. V lost 5 bases and J 8 bases, leaving 24 bases between the germline ends. The germline gives CDR1 LNHDA, CDR2 SQIVND (reference sequence). The CDR3 spans 16 residues. The CDR3 is CASSGYAGQTSGGYTF. CDR3 nucleotide sequence: TGTGCCAGTAGTGGTTATGCAGGACAGACCTCTGGAGGCTACACCTTC.

The CDR3 spells CASSLGTHQETQYF. CDR3 nucleotides: TGTGCCAGCAGCTTAGGGACTCACCAAGAGACCCAGTACTTC. The chain couples TRBV11-2 to TRBJ2-5; possibly TRBD2 for D (5 bases). The V end lost 1 base, the J end lost 0 bases, and 6 bases lay between the germline ends. The CDR3 loop spans 14 amino acids. From germline, CDR1 is SGHAT and CDR2 FQNNGV.

The chain couples TRBV28 to TRBJ2-1; D is uncertain. The ends were cut back, 6 bases at V and 5 bases at J, with 8 bases in the middle. CDR1 is MDHEN and CDR2 is SYDVKM in the germline V gene. This CDR3 has 12 amino acids. CDR3 sequence (DNA): TGTGCCAGCAGCAATCAGCACAATGAGCAGTTCTTC. Its protein is CASSNQHNEQFF.

The chain combines TRBV14 with TRBJ2-1; 8 bases match TRBD1. CDR1 and CDR2 (germline): SGHDN, FVKESK. V shed 4 bases and J 4 bases; nucleotides not matched to a gene: 3. The CDR3 has 14 amino acids. The CDR3 spells CASSPRQGYNEQFF. As DNA, the CDR3 is TGTGCCAGCAGCCCAAGACAGGGGTACAATGAGCAGTTCTTC.

This clone came up a few times. The chain links TRBV7-2 to TRBJ2-3; 7 nucleotides match TRBD2. CDR1 and CDR2 from the germline V gene are SGHTA and FQGNSA. V lost 5 bases, J lost 2 bases, and 13 bases stayed unmatched. The CDR3 loop spans 17 amino acids. This chain's CDR3 is CASSLRSGVGHTDTQYF. Here the CDR3 DNA reads TGTGCCAGCAGCCTACGAAGCGGGGTCGGGCACACAGATACGCAGTATTTT.

J is TRBJ2-1 and V is TRBV4-1, with TRBD1 matching 7 bases. The CDR3 loop spans 15 amino acids. The germline V gene encodes CDR1 MGHRA and CDR2 YSYEKL. The V and J ends lost 1 base and 3 bases, in that order; junction bases with no gene match: 3. For the CDR3, the DNA is TGCGCCAGCAGCCAAGGACAGGGCCACTACAATGAGCAGTTCTTC. This gives the protein CASSQGQGHYNEQFF.

The chain employs TRBV4-1 and TRBJ1-2; 8 nucleotides agree with TRBD1. The CDR3 has 16 residues. V gave up 6 bases and J gave up 8 bases; unmatched junction bases: 17. Germline assignment: CDR1 MGHRA and CDR2 YSYEKL. The CDR3 is CASREQSGDRGGGYTF. DNA for the CDR3: TGCGCCAGCAGAGAACAATCGGGAGACAGGGGAGGAGGCTACACCTTC.

This chain links TRBV5-1 with TRBJ1-5; D not certain. The length of the CDR3 is 13 residues. The germline CDR1 and CDR2 sequences are SGHRS and YFSETQ. The V end lost 1 base, the J end lost 5 bases, and 7 bases lay between the germline ends. The CDR3, as DNA: TGCGCCAGCAGCTTGTCGGGAGATCAGCCCCAGCATTTT. Protein sequence: CASSLSGDQPQHF.

The chain recombines TRBV29-1 with TRBJ2-6, with D possibly being TRBD2 (7 bases). Trimming removed 7 bases at V and 2 bases at J, with 15 bases between. The CDR3 totals 15 residues. The V gene's germline CDR1 is SQVTM and CDR2 ANQGSEA. The CDR3 nucleotides are TGCAGCGACGAGGAGGGGGGGGCTGGGGCCAACGTCCTGACTTTC. It translates to CSDEEGGAGANVLTF.

The chain carries TRBV29-1 and TRBJ1-4; the match to TRBD1 covers 9 bases. The J segment lost 8 bases and the V segment lost 5 bases, leaving 6 bases of the junction unmatched. CDR1 is SQVTM, CDR2 ANQGSEA, per germline. The CDR3 runs 13 residues. The CDR3 loop is CSVQGDRDEKLFF. CDR3 bases: TGCAGCGTTCAAGGGGACAGGGACGAAAAACTGTTTTTT.

The chain has TRBV9 and TRBJ2-1; 7 bases agree with TRBD2. Per the germline V gene, CDR1 is SGDLS and CDR2 is YYNGEE. This CDR3 has 15 residues. V trimming: 0 bases; J trimming: 7 bases; junction bases outside the gene matches: 7. In DNA form, the CDR3 reads TGTGCCAGCAGCGTAGGACCGGGAGGTGTGAATGAGCAGTTCTTC. It yields the protein CASSVGPGGVNEQFF. The variable domain in full, completed from reference TRBV9 and TRBJ2-1, reads DSGVTQTPKHLITATGQRVTLRCSPRSGDLSVYWYQQSLDQGLQFLIQYYNGEERAKGNILERFSAQQFPDLHSELNLSSLELGDSALYFCASSVGPGGVNEQFFGPGTRLTVL.

This clone has a single count. DNA of the CDR3: TGTGCCATCCGACTAGCCCCGAACACCGGGGAGCTGTTTTTT. As protein: CAIRLAPNTGELFF. The chain has TRBV27 and TRBJ2-2; 7 bases are a match to TRBD2. Germline CDR1 and CDR2: MNHEY and SMNVEV (reference sequence). The junction had 5 bases not matched to a gene; V was cut back by 10 bases and J by 0 bases. The CDR3 length is 14 residues.

The chain links TRBV29-1 to TRBJ1-1; no definite D call. V was trimmed by 7 bases and J by 0 bases, leaving 12 bases between them. Looked up from germline, CDR1 is SQVTM and CDR2 is ANQGSEA. This CDR3 comprises 13 residues. CDR3 DNA: TGCAGCGCTATGAGAAAAATGAACACTGAAGCTTTCTTT. This translates into CSAMRKMNTEAFF.